The 10 T cell receptor beta chains reported below all come from one sample, sequenced in a study of T cells in localized non-small cell lung cancer. The protocol was immunoSEQ multiplex PCR, while the TCRdb copy is restricted to in-frame clones and leaves out a portion. The sample holds approximately 37,000 clones; around 84% are singletons and the top ten take around 3.8%. This specimen consisted of peripheral blood, obtained before any cancer treatment. The origin of the receptors is a man aged 18 to 49 with stage I lung adenocarcinoma.

This clone was found a few times. The chain carries TRBV6-4 and TRBJ2-2; D remains ambiguous. This CDR3 is 13 amino acids long. The V end lost 2 bases, the J end lost 3 bases, and 4 bases lay between the germline ends. Germline V gene data show CDR1 as MRHNA and CDR2 as SNTAGT. The CDR3: CASSDRDTGELFF. The DNA of the CDR3 is TGTGCCAGCAGTGACAGGGACACCGGGGAGCTGTTTTTT.

Turning to this clone: The sample carries other DNA sequences with the same CDR3. The V gene is TRBV7-3, the J gene TRBJ1-4, with D perhaps TRBD1 (5 bases). Germline V lookup: CDR1 SGHTA, CDR2 FQGTGA. The CDR3 length is 15 residues. Trimming removed 1 base from V and 6 bases from J, with 12 bases in between. CDR3: CASSLRGRADEKLFF. CDR3 bases: TGTGCCAGCAGCTTAAGGGGCAGGGCAGATGAAAAACTGTTTTTT.

This clone was seen a single time. V gene TRBV6-1 combines with J gene TRBJ2-1, with D perhaps TRBD1 or TRBD2 (6 bases each). CDR1 MNHNS and CDR2 SASEGT come from the germline V gene. Trimming took off 9 bases at V and 10 bases at J, with 13 bases between the two ends. The CDR3 loop spans 11 amino acids. The DNA for the CDR3 is TGTGCCAGTAGAAGGGGGGAGGAGCAGTTCTTC. It is translated as CASRRGEEQFF.

This chain links TRBV4-2 with TRBJ2-5; the match to TRBD2 covers 9 bases. V was pared by 0 bases and J by 4 bases, with 6 bases of the junction left unmatched. The germline CDR1 and CDR2 sequences are LGHNA and YNFKEQ. The CDR3 covers 16 residues. The CDR3 sequence is CASSQDLRGGVETQYF. As DNA, the CDR3 is TGTGCCAGCAGCCAAGATCTGCGGGGGGGCGTAGAGACCCAGTACTTC.

The chain uses TRBV11-2 and TRBJ1-3, with a tentative D call TRBD1 (5 bases). Germline V gene lookup returns CDR1 SGHAT and CDR2 FQNNGV. The CDR3 length is 15 residues. Deletions cut 5 bases from V and 2 bases from J, with 13 bases between. The CDR3 DNA is TGTGCCAGCAGCCCTTGGGCAGGGACTGGAAACACCATATATTTT. Translated, it gives CASSPWAGTGNTIYF.

The CDR3 spells CASSRDRGTYEQYF. The CDR3, as DNA: TGTGCCAGCAGCCGCGACAGGGGTACCTACGAGCAGTACTTC. V is TRBV7-2 and J is TRBJ2-7; the match to TRBD1 covers 8 bases. The CDR3 length is 14 residues. Unmatched junction bases numbered 5, after V lost 5 bases and J lost 2 bases. Germline loops: CDR1 SGHTA, CDR2 FQGNSA.

The chain recombines TRBV28 with TRBJ1-4, with TRBD1 matching over 7 bases. Germline V gives CDR1 MDHEN, CDR2 SYDVKM. Trimming cost V 1 base and J 6 bases; bases outside gene matches: 5. The CDR3 has 15 residues. In DNA form, the CDR3 reads TGTGCCAGCAGTTTATTAGGGGGCAAGCATGAAAAACTGTTTTTT. Translated: CASSLLGGKHEKLFF.

This clone was found once. The gene calls are TRBV7-2 and TRBJ1-2, with 8 positions matching TRBD1. CDR3 length: 13 residues. Looked up from germline, CDR1 is SGHTA and CDR2 is FQGNSA. The V and J ends lost 5 bases and 3 bases, in that order; junction bases with no gene match: 2. CDR3 protein: CASSDRGDYGYTF. The CDR3 DNA reads as TGTGCCAGCAGCGACAGGGGTGACTATGGCTACACCTTC.

V and J are TRBV5-5 and TRBJ1-2; D remains unclear. The ends were cut back, 0 bases at V and 7 bases at J, with 22 bases in the middle. The germline V gene encodes CDR1 SGHKS and CDR2 YYEKEE (reference sequence). The CDR3 is 17 residues long. CDR3 residues: CASSLDLWVPASSGYTF. CDR3 coding DNA: TGTGCCAGCAGCTTGGATTTATGGGTGCCAGCGTCAAGTGGCTACACCTTC.

The J gene is TRBJ1-5, the V gene TRBV7-6, with a tentative D call TRBD1 (6 bases). V was cut by 1 base and J by 0 bases, with 19 bases left in between. The CDR3 totals 19 residues. CDR1 and CDR2 (germline): SGHVS, FNYEAQ. In DNA, the CDR3 is TGTGCCAGCAGCTTAGATCTAGGGCAGGGGATCCCTAGCAATCAGCCCCAGCATTTT. Its protein product is CASSLDLGQGIPSNQPQHF.